This is a list of T cell receptor beta chains from one sample in a study of sequential checkpoint blockade in melanoma. Method: immunoSEQ multiplex PCR; TCRdb's copy keeps in-frame clones and lacks some. The repertoire holds about 4,400 clones, with approximately 21% as singletons. The sample was tumor tissue (inferred from file names), taken from a patient given nivolumab and ipilimumab in sequence. The receptors originated from a human donor with melanoma. The CDR3 runs from the conserved cysteine through the conserved F or W. The D gene is left open where the match is weak. Clone size appears in some rows only: once, few, many, or a class for an expanded clone.

d_gene: TRBD1; j_gene: TRBJ1-3; v_gene: TRBV19; abundance: .; CDR3nt: TGTGCCAGTAGTATCGAGACAGGGACGTCGCTCGGAAACACCATATATTTT; CDR3aa: CASSIETGTSLGNTIYF
d_gene: TRBD1; j_gene: TRBJ2-5; v_gene: TRBV28; abundance: few; CDR3nt: TGTGCCAGCAGATGGCAGGGGGTGGAGACCCAGTACTTC; CDR3aa: CASRWQGVETQYF
d_gene: .; j_gene: TRBJ2-7; v_gene: TRBV6-8; abundance: .; CDR3nt: TGTGCCAGCCAAGGTTTGGGATACGAGCAGTACTTC; CDR3aa: CASQGLGYEQYF
d_gene: .; j_gene: TRBJ1-2; v_gene: TRBV5-1; abundance: .; CDR3nt: TGCGCCAGCAGCTTACTCACACAGGACTATGGCTACACCTTC; CDR3aa: CASSLLTQDYGYTF
d_gene: .; j_gene: TRBJ1-1; v_gene: TRBV11-3; abundance: medium-sized; CDR3nt: TGTGCCAGCAGCTTGGGGAGCCCCATGAACACTGAAGCTTTCTTT; CDR3aa: CASSLGSPMNTEAFF
d_gene: .; j_gene: TRBJ1-5; v_gene: TRBV6-8; abundance: .; CDR3nt: TGTGCCAGCAGCTTCAGGGCTGGGGAGCCCCAGCATTTT; CDR3aa: CASSFRAGEPQHF
d_gene: .; j_gene: TRBJ2-1; v_gene: TRBV6-8; abundance: .; CDR3nt: TGTGCCAGCAGTTTCACTCTTTATGAGCAGTTCTTC; CDR3aa: CASSFTLYEQFF
d_gene: .; j_gene: TRBJ1-1; v_gene: TRBV10-3; abundance: .; CDR3nt: TGTGCCATCAGTGAGTCAACCGGGGGAAGAGGCACTGAAGCTTTCTTT; CDR3aa: CAISESTGGRGTEAFF
d_gene: TRBD1; j_gene: TRBJ1-2; v_gene: TRBV28; abundance: .; CDR3nt: TGTGCCAGCAGTTTATTCCATCGGGGACAGTCTGGCTACACCTTC; CDR3aa: CASSLFHRGQSGYTF
d_gene: TRBD1; j_gene: TRBJ2-5; v_gene: TRBV9; abundance: many; CDR3nt: TGTGCCAGCAGCCCAGGGGGCCACCAAGAGACCCAGTACTTC; CDR3aa: CASSPGGHQETQYF
d_gene: .; j_gene: TRBJ1-1; v_gene: TRBV29-1; abundance: .; CDR3nt: TGCAGCGCCCAAAAGGGACAGAACACTGAAGCTTTCTTT; CDR3aa: CSAQKGQNTEAFF
d_gene: TRBD1; j_gene: TRBJ1-2; v_gene: TRBV6-8; abundance: .; CDR3nt: TGTGCCATCAGAATTCCGGGACAGGATATTGACTATGGCTACACCTTC; CDR3aa: CAIRIPGQDIDYGYTF
d_gene: .; j_gene: TRBJ2-5; v_gene: TRBV19; abundance: .; CDR3nt: TGTGCCAGTAGTATAAGTGGGTTAGAGACCCAGTACTTC; CDR3aa: CASSISGLETQYF
d_gene: .; j_gene: TRBJ1-1; v_gene: TRBV29-1; abundance: .; CDR3nt: TGCAGCGTTGATTGGTCGGGGGGCGCTGACTTGAACACTGAAGCTTTCTTT; CDR3aa: CSVDWSGGADLNTEAFF
d_gene: TRBD2; j_gene: TRBJ2-1; v_gene: TRBV6-8; abundance: few; CDR3nt: TGTGCCAGCAGTCCCCTAGCGGTAAGCTCCTACAATGAGCAGTTCTTC; CDR3aa: CASSPLAVSSYNEQFF
d_gene: .; j_gene: TRBJ1-3; v_gene: TRBV11-3; abundance: medium-sized; CDR3nt: TGTGCCAGCAGCTTGGGCTCAACTACACCTGGAAACACCATATATTTT; CDR3aa: CASSLGSTTPGNTIYF
d_gene: TRBD2; j_gene: TRBJ2-2; v_gene: TRBV30; abundance: .; CDR3nt: TGTGCCTGGAGCCCTGGGGAGGGGCACACCGGGGAGCTGTTTTTT; CDR3aa: CAWSPGEGHTGELFF
d_gene: .; j_gene: TRBJ2-7; v_gene: TRBV18; abundance: .; CDR3nt: TGTGCCAGCTCAGCGAGCTCCTACGAGCAGTACTTC; CDR3aa: CASSASSYEQYF
d_gene: .; j_gene: TRBJ1-1; v_gene: TRBV10-3; abundance: few; CDR3nt: TGTGCCATCAGTGAGTCGATGGCCGACACTGAAGCTTTCTTT; CDR3aa: CAISESMADTEAFF
d_gene: .; j_gene: TRBJ2-7; v_gene: TRBV28; abundance: few; CDR3nt: TGTGCCAGCACCACACCTGAGACGCGATACGAGCAGTACTTC; CDR3aa: CASTTPETRYEQYF
d_gene: TRBD1; j_gene: TRBJ2-7; v_gene: TRBV6-8; abundance: .; CDR3nt: TGTGCCAGCTTGCCGGGAGCAGGGGGCTACTACGAGCAGTACTTC; CDR3aa: CASLPGAGGYYEQYF
d_gene: .; j_gene: TRBJ1-5; v_gene: TRBV9; abundance: few; CDR3nt: TGTGCCACCGGACGGAAGAATCAGCCCCAGCATTTT; CDR3aa: CATGRKNQPQHF
d_gene: .; j_gene: TRBJ2-2; v_gene: TRBV6-8; abundance: medium-sized; CDR3nt: TGTGCCAGCGGTCGCAGGGGAGCGAACACCGGGGAGCTGTTTTTT; CDR3aa: CASGRRGANTGELFF
d_gene: .; j_gene: TRBJ2-7; v_gene: TRBV11-3; abundance: many; CDR3nt: TGTGCCAGCAGCTTGGGAGGAGTATCAACCGAGCAGTACTTC; CDR3aa: CASSLGGVSTEQYF
d_gene: .; j_gene: TRBJ2-3; v_gene: TRBV6-8; abundance: few; CDR3nt: TGTGCCAGCAGTTACTCGAGTGGGGCCACCTTAGCAGATACGCAGTATTTT; CDR3aa: CASSYSSGATLADTQYF
d_gene: .; j_gene: TRBJ1-2; v_gene: TRBV28; abundance: few; CDR3nt: TGTGCCAGCAGGCCTGTGGGGCAGTGGGGCTACACCTTC; CDR3aa: CASRPVGQWGYTF
d_gene: .; j_gene: TRBJ1-1; v_gene: TRBV19; abundance: .; CDR3nt: TGTGCCAGTAGGACAGTAAGCACTGAAGCTTTCTTT; CDR3aa: CASRTVSTEAFF
d_gene: .; j_gene: TRBJ1-3; v_gene: TRBV11-3; abundance: many; CDR3nt: TGTGCCAGCAGCTTAGGTATAAACTCTGGAAACACCATATATTTT; CDR3aa: CASSLGINSGNTIYF
d_gene: TRBD2; j_gene: TRBJ2-3; v_gene: TRBV12-5; abundance: few; CDR3nt: TGTGCCAGCACCGACGGAAAAGCGGGGGGGCTGGCAGATACGCAGTATTTT; CDR3aa: CASTDGKAGGLADTQYF
d_gene: .; j_gene: TRBJ1-6; v_gene: TRBV6-8; abundance: few; CDR3nt: TGTGCCAGCAGGGGCCTTCCTCTTAATTCACCCCTCCACTTT; CDR3aa: CASRGLPLNSPLHF
d_gene: .; j_gene: TRBJ2-1; v_gene: TRBV7-8; abundance: .; CDR3nt: TGTGCCAGCAGCCCGCACTTCAGGGATGAGCAGTTCTTC; CDR3aa: CASSPHFRDEQFF
d_gene: .; j_gene: TRBJ1-1; v_gene: TRBV6-8; abundance: medium-sized; CDR3nt: TGTGCCAGCAGCCAAATCAGGGGTGAGACTGAAGCTTTCTTT; CDR3aa: CASSQIRGETEAFF
d_gene: TRBD1; j_gene: TRBJ1-1; v_gene: TRBV18; abundance: once; CDR3nt: TGTGCCAGCTCACCCGGACAGGGCACTGAAGCTTTCTTT; CDR3aa: CASSPGQGTEAFF
d_gene: TRBD1; j_gene: TRBJ2-1; v_gene: TRBV11-3; abundance: few; CDR3nt: TGTGCCAGCAGCCCGCGGCATACAGGGGGCCCCTACAATGAGCAGTTCTTC; CDR3aa: CASSPRHTGGPYNEQFF
d_gene: .; j_gene: TRBJ1-5; v_gene: TRBV6-8; abundance: medium-sized; CDR3nt: TGTGCCAGCAGTTATAGGGGGTCAGGCCAGCCCCAGCATTTT; CDR3aa: CASSYRGSGQPQHF
d_gene: .; j_gene: TRBJ1-1; v_gene: TRBV11-3; abundance: many; CDR3nt: TGTGCCAGCAGCCGCACCCGGCCAGCCACTGAAGCTTTCTTT; CDR3aa: CASSRTRPATEAFF
d_gene: .; j_gene: TRBJ1-4; v_gene: TRBV6-8; abundance: .; CDR3nt: TGTGCCAGCAGTTACTCGCGAGAGACCGCAACTAATGAAAAACTGTTTTTT; CDR3aa: CASSYSRETATNEKLFF
d_gene: TRBD1; j_gene: TRBJ1-5; v_gene: TRBV6-8; abundance: few; CDR3nt: TGTGCCAGCAGCCCCGGGACAGGGGGGGGCATGGAGCATTTT; CDR3aa: CASSPGTGGGMEHF
d_gene: .; j_gene: TRBJ2-1; v_gene: TRBV19; abundance: .; CDR3nt: TGTGCCAGTAGGAACCGGGATGAGCAGTTCTTC; CDR3aa: CASRNRDEQFF
d_gene: .; j_gene: TRBJ2-3; v_gene: TRBV28; abundance: few; CDR3nt: TGTGCCAGCAGCCCTATTGGGGGGCGACCCCCCACAGATACGCAGTATTTT; CDR3aa: CASSPIGGRPPTDTQYF
d_gene: TRBD1; j_gene: TRBJ1-2; v_gene: TRBV11-3; abundance: many; CDR3nt: TGTGCCAGCCTAGATACTAAACAGGGGTCAGGACCCTGGGGCTACACCTTC; CDR3aa: CASLDTKQGSGPWGYTF
d_gene: .; j_gene: TRBJ2-3; v_gene: TRBV29-1; abundance: once; CDR3nt: TGCAGCGTTGGGAGAGAGGGGGTCCCCGTCACGCAGTATTTT; CDR3aa: CSVGREGVPVTQYF
d_gene: .; j_gene: TRBJ1-5; v_gene: TRBV19; abundance: .; CDR3nt: TGTGCCAGTAGACGGGTGGAAGGGACCAATCAGCCCCAGCATTTT; CDR3aa: CASRRVEGTNQPQHF
d_gene: .; j_gene: TRBJ1-6; v_gene: TRBV28; abundance: few; CDR3nt: TGTGCCAGCGGACACAGGACAGCTAGGATAAGCTCCTATAATTCACCCCTCCACTTT; CDR3aa: CASGHRTARISSYNSPLHF
d_gene: .; j_gene: TRBJ1-6; v_gene: TRBV28; abundance: few; CDR3nt: TGTGCCAGCAGTACTGCTTTCGGGAGCTCCTATAATTCACCCCTCCACTTT; CDR3aa: CASSTAFGSSYNSPLHF
d_gene: .; j_gene: TRBJ2-2; v_gene: TRBV19; abundance: once; CDR3nt: TGTGCCAGTAGTATTTGGGGAGGCAACACCGGGGAGCTGTTTTTT; CDR3aa: CASSIWGGNTGELFF
d_gene: .; j_gene: TRBJ1-2; v_gene: TRBV28; abundance: few; CDR3nt: TGTGCCAGCAGTTGGGCAGTCTATGGCTACACCTTC; CDR3aa: CASSWAVYGYTF
d_gene: .; j_gene: TRBJ1-2; v_gene: TRBV19; abundance: .; CDR3nt: TGTGCCAGTAGTTTGTCAGAAAGGGGAGGCTACACCTTC; CDR3aa: CASSLSERGGYTF
d_gene: .; j_gene: TRBJ2-7; v_gene: TRBV6-8; abundance: medium-sized; CDR3nt: TGTGCCATCAGACATACTAACGGACTGAACTCCTACGAGCAGTACTTC; CDR3aa: CAIRHTNGLNSYEQYF
d_gene: .; j_gene: TRBJ2-5; v_gene: TRBV11-3; abundance: few; CDR3nt: TGTGCCAGCAGCCAAGTGGGGCAGGGCGAAGAGACCCAGTACTTC; CDR3aa: CASSQVGQGEETQYF
d_gene: .; j_gene: TRBJ1-6; v_gene: TRBV15; abundance: few; CDR3nt: TGTGCCACCAGCACCGACAGGCAGATGGTTTCACCCCTCCACTTT; CDR3aa: CATSTDRQMVSPLHF
d_gene: .; j_gene: TRBJ2-5; v_gene: TRBV11-3; abundance: medium-sized; CDR3nt: TGTGCCAGCAGCCAAGGGACCCAGGAAGAGACCCAGTACTTC; CDR3aa: CASSQGTQEETQYF
d_gene: .; j_gene: TRBJ1-1; v_gene: TRBV9; abundance: many; CDR3nt: TGTGCCAGCAGCCCCGCCGGCACTGAAGCTTTCTTT; CDR3aa: CASSPAGTEAFF
d_gene: .; j_gene: TRBJ1-1; v_gene: TRBV28; abundance: .; CDR3nt: TGTGCCAGCAGAGACATTTTCTGGGAGAACACTGAAGCTTTCTTT; CDR3aa: CASRDIFWENTEAFF
d_gene: .; j_gene: TRBJ2-3; v_gene: TRBV19; abundance: .; CDR3nt: TGTGCCAGTAGTCCACCGTACACAGATACGCAGTATTTT; CDR3aa: CASSPPYTDTQYF
d_gene: .; j_gene: TRBJ2-2; v_gene: TRBV11-3; abundance: many; CDR3nt: TGTGCCAGCACCCAGGGGCCAGAGAACACCGGGGAGCTGTTTTTT; CDR3aa: CASTQGPENTGELFF
d_gene: .; j_gene: TRBJ1-4; v_gene: TRBV11-3; abundance: many; CDR3nt: TGTGCCAGCGGTTTCCCGGACAGTTTTGCGGGGCCTAATGAAAAACTGTTTTTT; CDR3aa: CASGFPDSFAGPNEKLFF